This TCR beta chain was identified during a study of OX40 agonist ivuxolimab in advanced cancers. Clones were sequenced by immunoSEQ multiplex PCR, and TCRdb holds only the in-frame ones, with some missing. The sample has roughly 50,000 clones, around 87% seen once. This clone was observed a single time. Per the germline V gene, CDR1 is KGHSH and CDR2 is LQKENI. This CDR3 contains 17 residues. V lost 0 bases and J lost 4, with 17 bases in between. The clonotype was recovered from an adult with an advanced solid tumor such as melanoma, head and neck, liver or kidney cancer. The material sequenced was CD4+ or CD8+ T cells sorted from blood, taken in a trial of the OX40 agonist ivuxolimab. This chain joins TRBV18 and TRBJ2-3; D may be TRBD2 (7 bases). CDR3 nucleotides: TGTGCCAGCTCACCACCCGGGGGGCCACTGGGGGCAGATACGCAGTATTTT. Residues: CASSPPGGPLGADTQYF. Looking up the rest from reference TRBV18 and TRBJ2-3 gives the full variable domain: NAGVMQNPRHLVRRRGQEARLRCSPMKGHSHVYWYRQLPEEGLKFMVYLQKENIIDESGMPKERFSAEFPKEGPSILRIQQVVRGDSAAYFCASSPPGGPLGADTQYFGPGTRLTVL.